A single sample gave rise to the 28 T cell receptor beta chains below, sequenced in a study of blood T cell repertoires in COVID-19. Assay used: immunoSEQ multiplex PCR; TCRdb lists only in-frame clones, some missing. The sample has approximately 400,000 clones; roughly 88% are singletons. Sample: peripheral blood. The receptor set was obtained from a woman in her fifties or sixties with COVID-19, enrolled during active disease.

This sequence joins TRBV9 and TRBJ1-2; D is unresolved. The CDR3 length is 15 residues. V was shortened by 0 bases and J by 2 bases, with 11 bases between the two germline ends. The germline gives CDR1 SGDLS, CDR2 YYNGEE. CDR3 nucleotides: TGTGCCAGCAGCGTAGGGGCAGGTTTGAACTATGGCTACACCTTC. Translating it yields CASSVGAGLNYGYTF.

The chain links TRBV10-1 to TRBJ2-1, with 8 nucleotides matching TRBD2. Germline loops: CDR1 WNHNN, CDR2 SYGVQD (reference sequence). V lost 6 bases and J lost 6; bases outside the gene matches: 4. There are 13 residues in the CDR3. The CDR3 region is CASSPGGLNEQFF. The CDR3 nucleotides are TGCGCCAGCAGCCCGGGGGGGCTCAATGAGCAGTTCTTC.

The V and J genes are TRBV2 and TRBJ1-5; D is ambiguous. The CDR3 runs 13 residues. Trimming removed 7 bases at V and 11 bases at J, with 18 bases between. Per germline, CDR1 SNHLY and CDR2 FYNNEI. CDR3 nucleotide sequence: TGTGCCAGCACCCTCTCATCTAGTCGCTCCCAGCATTTT. Its translation: CASTLSSSRSQHF.

The chain joins TRBV7-2 to TRBJ2-1; 7 nucleotides agree with TRBD2. J lost 5 bases, V lost 6 bases, and 10 bases had no gene match. Germline V gene lookup returns CDR1 SGHTA and CDR2 FQGNSA. This CDR3 is built from 15 residues. The CDR3 region has the DNA TGTGCCAGCAGTTATACTGGGACTATAAACAATGAGCAGTTCTTC. It yields the protein CASSYTGTINNEQFF.

The V and J genes are TRBV5-4 and TRBJ1-2, with 8 bases matching TRBD1. The CDR3 length is 15 residues. V shed 4 bases and J 5 bases; nucleotides not matched to a gene: 10. Per germline, CDR1 SGHNT and CDR2 YYREEE (reference sequence). CDR3 protein: CASSTRTGIFYGYTF. The CDR3 DNA reads TGTGCCAGCAGCACCCGGACAGGGATTTTTTATGGCTACACCTTC. The whole variable domain, remainder taken from reference TRBV5-4 and TRBJ1-2, is ETGVTQSPTHLIKTRGQQVTLRCSSQSGHNTVSWYQQALGQGPQFIFQYYREEENGRGNFPPRFSGLQFPNYSSELNVNALELDDSALYLCASSTRTGIFYGYTFGSGTRLTVV.

The chain employs TRBV30 and TRBJ1-6; D is perhaps TRBD1 (6 bases). CDR1 and CDR2 (germline): GTSNPN, SVGIG (reference sequence). V lost 7 bases and J 3 bases, leaving 13 bases between the germline ends. There are 14 residues in the CDR3. The CDR3 region is CASYSQGYNSPLHF. CDR3 nucleotide sequence: TGTGCCTCTTACTCACAGGGCTATAATTCACCCCTCCACTTT.

V usage is TRBV27 and J usage is TRBJ1-6; D uncertain. Trimming shortened V by 3 bases and J by 0 bases, and 12 bases separated the two germline ends. CDR3 length: 17 amino acids. Germline values: CDR1 MNHEY, CDR2 SMNVEV (reference sequence). The CDR3 nucleotides are TGTGCCAGCAGTTTTTCCGCCTGGAGCTCCTATAATTCACCCCTCCACTTT. Translating gives CASSFSAWSSYNSPLHF.

Turning to this clone: A junction boundary mismatches the germline segment, possibly from a read error. J is TRBJ1-1 and V is TRBV7-6; the D is unclear. The CDR3 totals 16 residues. CDR1 and CDR2 (germline): SGHVS, FNYEAQ. The CDR3 bases are TGTGCCAGCAGTTTAGGGTTTACAACCACCGACACTGAAGCTTTCTTT. Translating gives CASSLGFTTTDTEAFF.

The rearrangement uses TRBV10-3 and TRBJ1-2, with 7 bases fitting TRBD1. Looked up from germline, CDR1 is ENHRY and CDR2 is SYGVKD. This CDR3 has 15 residues. The J segment lost 4 bases and the V segment lost 6 bases, leaving 11 bases of the junction unmatched. Here the CDR3 reads CAIRFWTGRRYGYTF. The DNA of the CDR3 is TGTGCCATCAGATTTTGGACAGGCCGCCGCTATGGCTACACCTTC.

The chain carries TRBV2 and TRBJ1-2; TRBD1 agrees at 7 bases. The V gene's germline CDR1 is SNHLY and CDR2 FYNNEI. Losses at the gene ends were 8 bases for V and 2 bases for J; bases not matched to a gene: 8. The CDR3 covers 14 residues. The CDR3: CASQNDRVNYGYTF. The CDR3 DNA sequence: TGTGCCAGCCAGAACGACAGGGTAAACTATGGCTACACCTTC.

This rearrangement joins TRBV6-6 to TRBJ1-2; 8 positions agree with TRBD1. The CDR3 consists of 15 residues. The germline V gene has CDR1 MNHNY and CDR2 SVGAGI (reference sequence). After removal of 4 bases from V and 14 bases from J, the junction contained 18 bases not matched to a gene. The CDR3 coding sequence is TGTGCCAGCAGTTCCGCTGGGATGGACAGGGTCCGAGAGACCTTC. The encoded protein is CASSSAGMDRVRETF.

Notes on this clone: Other DNA sequences in the sample encode the same CDR3. The chain is built from TRBV30 and TRBJ1-2; unclear D gene. This CDR3 comprises 13 residues. CDR1 GTSNPN and CDR2 SVGIG come from the germline V gene (reference sequence). Trimming cost V 1 base and J 4 bases, with 10 bases left between them. The chain's CDR3 is CAWSGGEGYGYTF. The CDR3, as DNA: TGTGCCTGGAGTGGTGGGGAGGGCTATGGCTACACCTTC.

DNA for the CDR3: TGTGCCAGCAGCTTTAGGTCAGGGGCGCTACAAGAGACCCAGTACTTC. This translates into CASSFRSGALQETQYF. V usage is TRBV9 and J usage is TRBJ2-5; perhaps TRBD1 as D (6 bases). Per germline, CDR1 SGDLS and CDR2 YYNGEE. CDR3 length: 16 amino acids. Trimming removed 4 bases from V and 2 bases from J, with 18 bases in between.

The chain carries TRBV5-6 and TRBJ2-1; perhaps TRBD1 as D (7 bases). Germline V gene data show CDR1 as SGHDT and CDR2 as YYEEEE. The CDR3 runs to 17 residues. V was clipped by 7 bases and J by 1 base, with 21 bases between them. CDR3 sequence reads: CASGARKTGRSYNEQFF. CDR3 nucleotides: TGTGCCAGCGGAGCACGAAAGACAGGGAGGTCCTACAATGAGCAGTTCTTC.

The genes are TRBV14 and TRBJ1-1, with D possibly being TRBD1 (5 bases). Per the germline V gene, CDR1 is SGHDN and CDR2 is FVKESK. CDR3 length: 11 residues. The germline V and J ends were trimmed by 6 bases and 10 bases, with 12 bases remaining between them. CDR3 amino acids: CASRGVGPAFF. The CDR3 DNA reads TGTGCCAGCAGAGGGGTAGGCCCAGCTTTCTTT.

The chain links TRBV5-6 to TRBJ2-7; tentative D call: TRBD2 (5 bases). CDR3 length: 15 residues. CDR1 SGHDT and CDR2 YYEEEE come from the germline V gene. V was pared by 3 bases and J by 5 bases, with 18 bases between. CDR3 region: CASSSVGLSGNEQYF. For the CDR3, the DNA is TGTGCCAGCAGCTCCGTCGGCCTCTCGGGAAACGAGCAGTACTTC.

V and J are TRBV6-5 and TRBJ1-4; tentative D call: TRBD1 (5 bases). Trimming pared 6 bases from V and 0 bases from J, leaving 11 bases between. The germline V gene has CDR1 MNHEY and CDR2 SVGAGI. The CDR3 covers 15 residues. CDR3 bases: TGTGCCAGCAGCCGGGGGTTGGCAACTAATGAAAAACTGTTTTTT. It yields the protein CASSRGLATNEKLFF.

The chain employs TRBV16 and TRBJ1-2; tentatively, D is TRBD1 (5 bases). Germline CDR1 is KGHSY and CDR2 is FQNENV. CDR3 size: 14 residues. Trimming cost V 3 bases and J 6 bases, with 14 bases left between them. For the CDR3, the DNA is TGTGCCAGCAGCCATAAGGCAGGGAATGATGGCTACACCTTC. Protein: CASSHKAGNDGYTF. Supplemented by reference TRBV16 and TRBJ1-2, the full variable domain reads GEEVAQTPKHLVRGEGQKAKLYCAPIKGHSYVFWYQQVLKNEFKFLISFQNENVFDETGMPKERFSAKCLPNSPCSLEIQATKLEDSAVYFCASSHKAGNDGYTFGSGTRLTVV.

As regards this clone: This same CDR3 is encoded by further DNA sequences in the sample. This chain links TRBV3-1 (or the pseudogene TRBV3-2) with TRBJ1-1, with 10 bases that match TRBD1. The germline gives CDR1 LGHDT, CDR2 YNNKEL (reference sequence). V shed 4 bases and J 3 bases; nucleotides not matched to a gene: 2. There are 14 residues in the CDR3. CDR3 amino acids: CASSRTGGDTEAFF. The DNA of the CDR3 is TGTGCCAGCAGCCGGACAGGGGGTGACACTGAAGCTTTCTTT.

This chain connects TRBV5-1 to TRBJ2-7; 11 positions match TRBD1. Germline V CDR1 and CDR2: SGHRS, YFSETQ. This CDR3 comprises 15 residues. V shed 4 bases, J shed 6 bases, and the junction held 9 bases outside the gene matches. The CDR3 nucleotides read TGCGCCAGCAGCAGGACCCCCGGGACAGGGGGCGAGCAGTACTTC. It encodes CASSRTPGTGGEQYF.

The genes are TRBV5-6 and TRBJ2-2; D call uncertain. CDR1 SGHDT and CDR2 YYEEEE come from the germline V gene. CDR3 length equals 14 residues. V lost 3 bases to trimming and J lost 7 bases, with 13 bases between them. The CDR3: CASSSSSTHGELFF. The CDR3, as DNA: TGTGCCAGCAGCTCCTCATCTACTCACGGGGAGCTGTTTTTT.

The chain recombines TRBV7-9 with TRBJ2-3; 8 bases are shared with TRBD2. V was clipped by 5 bases and J by 4 bases; unmatched bases: 11. The CDR3 has 16 amino acids. Germline V gene data show CDR1 as SEHNR and CDR2 as FQNEAQ (reference sequence). The CDR3 region has the DNA TGTGCCAGCAGCCTAGGAATAGCGGGGTATGCAGATACGCAGTATTTT. This sequence encodes CASSLGIAGYADTQYF.

The chain links TRBV6-1 to TRBJ2-1; 8 nucleotides match TRBD2. Germline V gene data show CDR1 as MNHNS and CDR2 as SASEGT. The CDR3 extends over 16 amino acids. Unmatched junction bases numbered 9, after V lost 0 bases and J lost 8 bases. DNA of the CDR3: TGTGCCAGCAGTGAAGCGCCGGCGGGGGGCACTGATGAGCAGTTCTTC. As protein: CASSEAPAGGTDEQFF.

The genes are TRBV15 and TRBJ1-5; D call uncertain. Trimming left V 3 bases short and J 4 bases short, with 4 bases between. The CDR3 has 12 residues. Germline V gene sequence: CDR1 LNHNV, CDR2 YYDKDF (reference sequence). The CDR3 DNA sequence: TGTGCCACCAGCAGTGTAAATCAGCCCCAGCATTTT. Translated, it gives CATSSVNQPQHF. Filled out from reference TRBV15 and TRBJ1-5, the complete variable domain reads DAMVIQNPRYQVTQFGKPVTLSCSQTLNHNVMYWYQQKSSQAPKLLFHYYDKDFNNEADTPDNFQSRRPNTSFCFLDIRSPGLGDTAMYLCATSSVNQPQHFGDGTRLSIL.

The rearrangement joins TRBV20-1 to TRBJ1-3; D unclear. This CDR3 is built from 11 residues. Germline-derived CDR1 and CDR2 are DFQATT and SNEGSKA (reference sequence). V was trimmed by 3 bases and J by 8 bases, leaving 8 bases between them. CDR3 residues: CSASPGDTIYF. DNA for the CDR3: TGCAGTGCTAGTCCAGGCGACACCATATATTTT.

The V gene is TRBV4-1, the J gene TRBJ2-3; 8 bases fit TRBD2. Germline V lookup: CDR1 MGHRA, CDR2 YSYEKL. This CDR3 spans 18 amino acids. Losses at the gene ends were 0 bases for V and 3 bases for J; bases not matched to a gene: 11. The CDR3 DNA sequence: TGCGCCAGCAGCCAAGATCGTCAGGCGGGGGGTCAAACAGATACGCAGTATTTT. Translation: CASSQDRQAGGQTDTQYF.

The chain carries TRBV5-1 and TRBJ2-1, with 7 bases that match TRBD2. The trim removed 1 base at V and 4 bases at J, leaving 5 bases unmatched. In germline, CDR1 is SGHRS, CDR2 YFSETQ. The length of the CDR3 is 15 residues. The CDR3 sequence is CASSLTGEGYNEQFF. Here the CDR3 DNA reads TGCGCCAGCAGCTTGACGGGGGAGGGGTACAATGAGCAGTTCTTC.

V is TRBV28 and J is TRBJ1-4; 9 nucleotides align to TRBD1. Germline values: CDR1 MDHEN, CDR2 SYDVKM. Losses at the gene ends were 10 bases for V and 4 bases for J; bases not matched to a gene: 4. The CDR3 runs 13 residues. CDR3 amino acids: CATTGGNNEKLFF. CDR3 DNA: TGTGCCACCACAGGGGGCAATAATGAAAAACTGTTTTTT.